This T cell receptor (beta chain) emerged from a study of CD8 T cells in Susac syndrome. Sequencing targeted TCR beta in blood CD8+ and CD4+ T cells. Reverse transcription of about 0.5 to 1 ug RNA used random hexamers. Each CDR3 protein is one row after TCRdb ran MiXCR on the immunoSEQ multiplex PCR reads. The sample contains about 180,000 distinct CDR3 sequences, approximately 94% of which appear only once. Study observations and caveats: That the number of individuals in its TCR sequencing and HLA analysis was relatively small was acknowledged by the study.

In the case of this clonotype: The antigen is unknown.

This CDR3 has 14 amino acids. Germline V gene data show CDR1 as MDHEN and CDR2 as SYDVKM. The V segment lost 3 bases and the J segment 8 bases; nucleotides outside the gene matches: 6. The rearrangement links TRBV28 to TRBJ2-3; 9 positions match TRBD1. The sequenced sample was CD4+ T cells from PBMCs. The origin of this receptor is a human donor with multiple sclerosis. The CDR3 is CASSLTGGRGTQYF. In DNA, the CDR3 is TGTGCCAGCAGTTTGACAGGGGGACGGGGTACGCAGTATTTT.